These 24 T cell receptor beta chains were all obtained from the same sample, sequenced in a study of shared clonotypes between healthy human individuals. Only in-frame clones appear in the TCRdb table, and some are missing; sequencing was by immunoSEQ multiplex PCR. The data hold roughly 510,000 clones, with over 60% observed a single time. The specimen was PBMCs. All receptors come from a woman aged 40 to 50 in good health. Some clones in this sample may be carry-over from other donors' samples.

The chain couples TRBV28 to TRBJ2-1; 8 bases line up with TRBD1. Germline-derived CDR1 and CDR2 are MDHEN and SYDVKM. J gave up 8 bases and V 6 bases, and 6 bases lay outside the gene matches. This CDR3 region has 13 residues. The CDR3 DNA reads as TGTGCCAGCAGGAAACAGGGGGTCGATGAGCAGTTCTTC. Its protein is CASRKQGVDEQFF. Variable domain in full (rest from reference TRBV28 and TRBJ2-1): DVKVTQSSRYLVKRTGEKVFLECVQDMDHENMFWYRQDPGLGLRLIYFSYDVKMKEKGDIPEGYSVSREKKERFSLILESASTNQTSMYLCASRKQGVDEQFFGPGTRLTVL.

This chain uses TRBV4-3 with TRBJ2-5; D remains ambiguous. The CDR3 extends over 14 amino acids. Per the germline V gene, CDR1 is LGHNA and CDR2 is YSLEER. V was shortened by 1 base and J by 1 base, with 7 bases between the two germline ends. The CDR3 DNA sequence: TGCGCCAGCAGCCAAGTTGGGTCCCAAGAGACCCAGTACTTC. Translation: CASSQVGSQETQYF.

This chain joins TRBV30 and TRBJ1-5, with unresolved D. V was trimmed by 1 base and J by 5 bases, leaving 12 bases between them. The V gene's germline CDR1 is GTSNPN and CDR2 SVGIG (reference sequence). The CDR3 runs 14 residues. Here the CDR3 reads CAWSATVMDQPQHF. CDR3 bases: TGTGCCTGGAGTGCAACGGTGATGGATCAGCCCCAGCATTTT.

The rearrangement links TRBV10-2 to TRBJ2-5; TRBD1 matches 9 bases. Gene TRBJ2-7 matches the end of the DNA better, so the J call may be wrong. The germline V gene encodes CDR1 WSHSY and CDR2 SAAADI. The CDR3 sequence is 16 residues long. CDR3 coding DNA: TGCGCCAGCAGTGACCCCTCCGGGACAGGGTCCTACGAGCAGTACTTC. It translates to CASSDPSGTGSYEQYF.

The V and J genes are TRBV30 and TRBJ2-1, with TRBD2 as a possible D gene (5 bases). The CDR3 totals 14 residues. Trimming took off 4 bases at V and 0 bases at J, with 10 bases between the two ends. The germline V gene encodes CDR1 GTSNPN and CDR2 SVGIG (reference sequence). The CDR3 is CAWKAGNSYNEQFF. The CDR3 DNA reads as TGTGCCTGGAAGGCGGGTAACTCCTACAATGAGCAGTTCTTC.

This clone was seen just once. This chain connects TRBV7-9 to TRBJ1-1; D remains unclear. The CDR3 extends over 11 amino acids. CDR1 SEHNR and CDR2 FQNEAQ come from the germline V gene (reference sequence). Trimming left V 0 bases short and J 11 bases short, with 7 bases between. CDR3 coding DNA: TGTGCCAGCAGCTTAGCTGAGGGTGCTTTCTTT. It codes for CASSLAEGAFF. The whole variable domain, remainder taken from reference TRBV7-9 and TRBJ1-1, is DTGVSQNPRHKITKRGQNVTFRCDPISEHNRLYWYRQTLGQGPEFLTYFQNEAQLEKSRLLSDRFSAERPKGSFSTLEIQRTEQGDSAMYLCASSLAEGAFFGQGTRLTVV.

The gene calls are TRBV7-2 and TRBJ1-4; D uncertain. Between the trimmed V and J ends, which lost 5 bases and 8 bases, there was a span of 12 bases. Germline V CDR1 and CDR2: SGHTA, FQGNSA. The CDR3 totals 13 residues. The CDR3 is CASSPWTGEKLFF. Here the CDR3 DNA reads TGTGCCAGCAGCCCGTGGACTGGGGAAAAACTGTTTTTT.

The V call is TRBV7-6, the J call TRBJ1-1; possible D gene TRBD1, 6 bases. CDR3 size: 14 residues. Deletions cut 4 bases from V and 5 bases from J, with 14 bases between. Germline CDR1 and CDR2: SGHVS and FNYEAQ. The CDR3 region has the DNA TGTGCCAGCAGCTCAAGGGGGGTGCTAACTGAAGCTTTCTTT. Translation gives CASSSRGVLTEAFF.

The chain recombines TRBV12-5 with TRBJ2-7; D is perhaps TRBD1 or TRBD2 (5 bases each). The germline gives CDR1 LGHNT, CDR2 FRNRAP. The ends were cut back, 0 bases at V and 3 bases at J, with 12 bases in the middle. The CDR3 contains 15 residues. The CDR3: CASGLVLGGHYEQYF. As DNA, the CDR3 is TGTGCTAGTGGTTTGGTACTTGGGGGTCACTACGAGCAGTACTTC.

This clone was recorded many times. V is TRBV2 and J is TRBJ1-4; the match to TRBD1 covers 9 bases. V trimming: 10 bases; J trimming: 8 bases; junction bases outside the gene matches: 5. The CDR3 is made up of 12 amino acids. Germline CDR1 reads SNHLY; CDR2 reads FYNNEI. The CDR3 nucleotides read TGTGCCACCGGGACAGGGTACGAAAAACTGTTTTTT. Its translation is CATGTGYEKLFF.

The rearrangement joins TRBV10-3 to TRBJ1-2; D ambiguous. The V gene's germline CDR1 is ENHRY and CDR2 SYGVKD. V dropped 0 bases and J dropped 4 bases, with 6 bases sitting between them. The CDR3 covers 13 residues. The CDR3 sequence: CAISESNTYGYTF. CDR3 DNA: TGTGCCATCAGTGAGTCCAATACCTATGGCTACACCTTC.

The chain recombines TRBV11-1 with TRBJ2-1, with TRBD2 matching over 9 bases. Trimming at V came to 2 bases and at J to 9 bases, leaving 11 bases not matched to a gene. The length of the CDR3 is 16 residues. From germline, CDR1 is SGHAT and CDR2 FQDESV (reference sequence). The CDR3 loop reads CASSLWVSGREGEQFF. The DNA of the CDR3 is TGTGCCAGCAGCTTATGGGTTAGCGGGAGAGAGGGTGAGCAGTTCTTC.

This clone was detected only a few times. This sequence joins TRBV18 and TRBJ2-1; D ambiguous. Germline CDR1 and CDR2: KGHSH and LQKENI. The V and J ends lost 2 bases and 8 bases respectively, with 7 bases between them. The CDR3 runs to 12 residues. The CDR3 sequence is CASSPIGHEQFF. The CDR3 bases are TGTGCCAGCTCACCAATTGGGCATGAGCAGTTCTTC.

The chain links TRBV19 to TRBJ2-2, with 10 bases aligning to TRBD1. Germline CDR1 reads LNHDA; CDR2 reads SQIVND (reference sequence). The V and J ends lost 4 bases and 5 bases, in that order; junction bases with no gene match: 4. There are 15 residues in the CDR3. The CDR3 region has the DNA TGTGCCAGTAGTACCGGACAGGGGGAGACCGGGGAGCTGTTTTTT. It specifies CASSTGQGETGELFF. Full variable domain (outside the CDR3, taken from reference TRBV19 and TRBJ2-2): DGGITQSPKYLFRKEGQNVTLSCEQNLNHDAMYWYRQDPGQGLRLIYYSQIVNDFQKGDIAEGYSVSREKKESFPLTVTSAQKNPTAFYLCASSTGQGETGELFFGEGSRLTVL.

This sequence joins TRBV29-1 and TRBJ2-3; 8 nucleotides match TRBD1. The CDR3 is 13 amino acids. Germline trimming cut 6 bases from V and 3 bases from J; bases unmatched to any gene: 5. Germline loops: CDR1 SQVTM, CDR2 ANQGSEA. CDR3 bases: TGCAGCGTACGGACAGGGACAACAGATACGCAGTATTTT. It translates to CSVRTGTTDTQYF.

The chain couples TRBV4-1 to TRBJ2-3, with D perhaps given as TRBD1 or TRBD2 (5 bases each). This CDR3 comprises 19 residues. Trimming left V 1 base short and J 2 bases short, with 22 bases between. Germline CDR1 MGHRA, CDR2 YSYEKL. DNA for the CDR3: TGCGCCAGCAGCCAAGGACGTAATTGGGACGGATATTACACAGATACGCAGTATTTT. Encoded protein: CASSQGRNWDGYYTDTQYF.

The V call is TRBV27, the J call TRBJ2-1, with unresolved D. CDR1 is MNHEY, CDR2 SMNVEV, per germline (reference sequence). Between the trimmed V and J ends, which lost 3 bases and 2 bases, there was a span of 11 bases. The CDR3 is 15 residues long. CDR3 amino acids: CASSLGRLTYNEQFF. For the CDR3, the DNA is TGTGCCAGCAGTTTGGGAAGGCTAACCTACAATGAGCAGTTCTTC.

The CDR3 bases are TGTGCCAGCAGTCGCGGGGGGACAGTTGCTGGAAACACCATATATTTT. This sequence encodes CASSRGGTVAGNTIYF. The gene calls are TRBV28 and TRBJ1-3, with 7 bases matching TRBD1. J was trimmed by 2 bases and V by 5 bases; bases with no gene match: 9. The CDR3 totals 16 residues. Germline-derived CDR1 and CDR2 are MDHEN and SYDVKM.

The chain links TRBV6-5 to TRBJ1-1, with D possibly TRBD1 on 6 matching bases. Looked up from germline, CDR1 is MNHEY and CDR2 is SVGAGI. With 4 bases removed from V and 4 bases from J, the gap between germline ends came to 13 bases. The CDR3 has 14 residues. The CDR3 reads CASSWGGAGTEAFF. CDR3 sequence (DNA): TGTGCCAGCAGTTGGGGGGGGGCGGGCACTGAAGCTTTCTTT.

The V and J genes are TRBV19 and TRBJ2-1; a possible D gene is TRBD2 (6 bases). CDR1 is LNHDA, CDR2 SQIVND, per germline (reference sequence). Trimming pared 3 bases from V and 7 bases from J, leaving 13 bases between. CDR3 length: 14 amino acids. The CDR3: CASSIAGPLNEQFF. CDR3 bases: TGTGCCAGTAGTATCGCGGGACCCTTGAATGAGCAGTTCTTC. The full variable domain, in which reference TRBV19 and TRBJ2-1 provide the parts outside the CDR3, is DGGITQSPKYLFRKEGQNVTLSCEQNLNHDAMYWYRQDPGQGLRLIYYSQIVNDFQKGDIAEGYSVSREKKESFPLTVTSAQKNPTAFYLCASSIAGPLNEQFFGPGTRLTVL.

This chain uses TRBV19 with TRBJ2-3, with 8 bases matching TRBD2. V shed 7 bases, J shed 4 bases, and the junction held 10 bases outside the gene matches. This CDR3 has 15 residues. Per germline, CDR1 LNHDA and CDR2 SQIVND (reference sequence). The CDR3 reads CASNPAGVEADTQYF. The CDR3 DNA sequence: TGTGCCAGTAACCCAGCGGGAGTAGAAGCAGATACGCAGTATTTT.

This clone appeared once. The J gene is TRBJ1-5, the V gene TRBV7-9, with 7 bases identical to TRBD1. CDR1 is SEHNR and CDR2 is FQNEAQ in the germline V gene (reference sequence). With 1 base clipped from V and 7 bases from J, the junction kept 1 base outside the gene matches. The CDR3 length is 13 residues. The CDR3 DNA follows: TGTGCCAGCAGCTTAGAGGGACAGCAGCCCCAGCATTTT. Residues: CASSLEGQQPQHF.

V and J are TRBV7-8 and TRBJ2-6; D gene uncertain. This CDR3 spans 15 amino acids. V dropped 5 bases and J dropped 0 bases, with 8 bases sitting between them. Per germline, CDR1 SGHVS and CDR2 FQNEAQ. CDR3 coding DNA: TGTGCCAGCAGCCCCACCAGCTCTGGGGCCAACGTCCTGACTTTC. Protein sequence: CASSPTSSGANVLTF.

The rearrangement uses TRBV13 and TRBJ2-2; TRBD2 is a possible D gene (5 bases). Trimming pared 3 bases from V and 7 bases from J, leaving 9 bases between. Per germline, CDR1 PRHDT and CDR2 FYEKMQ (reference sequence). This CDR3 has 13 amino acids. CDR3 bases: TGTGCCAGCAGCTTCAAAAGCGGCGGGGAGCTGTTTTTT. Translation: CASSFKSGGELFF. The full variable domain, in which reference TRBV13 and TRBJ2-2 provide the parts outside the CDR3, is AAGVIQSPRHLIKEKRETATLKCYPIPRHDTVYWYQQGPGQDPQFLISFYEKMQSDKGSIPDRFSAQQFSDYHSELNMSSLELGDSALYFCASSFKSGGELFFGEGSRLTVL.